The present T cell receptor (beta chain) was sequenced within a study of PD-1 blockade in classical Hodgkin lymphoma. Trimming cost V 5 bases and J 8 bases; bases outside gene matches: 13. This CDR3 region has 15 residues. Germline V CDR1 and CDR2: MNHEY, SVGAGI. Described time point: cycle 4 day 1 (C4D1), after more than five weeks of nivolumab. All the patients suffered relapse after autologous stem cell transplantation, and brentuximab vedotin exposure differed. Profiling relied on immunoSEQ multiplex PCR, and the TCRdb table lists in-frame clones only, not all of them. The top ten clones hold 8% of a sample with 50,000 to 65,000 clones, approximately 90% of them seen once.

The sequence derives from a human donor with classical Hodgkin lymphoma. Sample: peripheral blood mononuclear cells (PBMCs), taken before the fourth cycle of nivolumab. The chain joins TRBV6-5 to TRBJ2-3, with 7 nucleotides matching TRBD1. This chain's CDR3 is CASSPRDRVGATQYF. In DNA form, the CDR3 reads TGTGCCAGCAGTCCCCGGGACAGAGTAGGTGCTACGCAGTATTTT.